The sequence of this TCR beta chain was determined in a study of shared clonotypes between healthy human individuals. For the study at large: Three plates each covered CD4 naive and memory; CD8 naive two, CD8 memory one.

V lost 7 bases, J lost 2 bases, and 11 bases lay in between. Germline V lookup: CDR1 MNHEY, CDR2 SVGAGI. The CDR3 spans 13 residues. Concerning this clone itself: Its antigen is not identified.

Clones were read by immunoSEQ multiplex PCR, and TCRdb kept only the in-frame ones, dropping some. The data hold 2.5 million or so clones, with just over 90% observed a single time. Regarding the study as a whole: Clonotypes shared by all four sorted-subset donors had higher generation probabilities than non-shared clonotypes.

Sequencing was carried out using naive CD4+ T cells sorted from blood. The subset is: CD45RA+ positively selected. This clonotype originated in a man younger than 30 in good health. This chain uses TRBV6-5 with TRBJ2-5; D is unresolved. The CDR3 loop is CASTRAKQETQYF. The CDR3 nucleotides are TGTGCCAGCACTCGGGCCAAACAAGAGACCCAGTACTTC.